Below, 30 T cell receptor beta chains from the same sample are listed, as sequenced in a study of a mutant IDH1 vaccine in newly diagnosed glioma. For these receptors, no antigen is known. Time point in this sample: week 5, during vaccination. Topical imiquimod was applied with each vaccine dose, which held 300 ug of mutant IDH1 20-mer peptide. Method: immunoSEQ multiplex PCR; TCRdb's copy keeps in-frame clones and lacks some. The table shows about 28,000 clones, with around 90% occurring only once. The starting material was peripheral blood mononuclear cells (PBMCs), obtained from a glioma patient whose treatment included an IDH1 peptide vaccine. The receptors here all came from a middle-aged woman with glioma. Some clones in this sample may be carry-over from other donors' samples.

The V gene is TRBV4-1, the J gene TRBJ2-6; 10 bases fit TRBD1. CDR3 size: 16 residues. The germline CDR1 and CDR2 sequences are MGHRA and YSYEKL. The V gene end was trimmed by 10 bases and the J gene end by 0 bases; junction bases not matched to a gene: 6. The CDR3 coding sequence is TGCGCCACTGGGACAGGGGATTACTCTGGGGCCAACGTCCTGACTTTC. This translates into CATGTGDYSGANVLTF.

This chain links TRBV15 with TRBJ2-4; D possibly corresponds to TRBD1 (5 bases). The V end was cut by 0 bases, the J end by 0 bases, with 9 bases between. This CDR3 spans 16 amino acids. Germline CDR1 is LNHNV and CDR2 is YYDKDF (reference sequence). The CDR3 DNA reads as TGTGCCACCAGCAGAGATGACAGTGCAGCCAAAAACATTCAGTACTTC. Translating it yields CATSRDDSAAKNIQYF.

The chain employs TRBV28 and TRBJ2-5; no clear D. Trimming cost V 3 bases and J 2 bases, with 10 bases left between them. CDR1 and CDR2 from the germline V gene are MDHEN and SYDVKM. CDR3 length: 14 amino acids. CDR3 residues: CASSLGSGQETQYF. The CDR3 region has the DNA TGTGCCAGCAGTTTGGGTAGTGGGCAAGAGACCCAGTACTTC.

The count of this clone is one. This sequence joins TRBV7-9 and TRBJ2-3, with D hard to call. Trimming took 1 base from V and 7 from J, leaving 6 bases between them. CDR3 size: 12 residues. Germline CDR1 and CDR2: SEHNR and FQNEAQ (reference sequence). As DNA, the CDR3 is TGTGCCAGCAGCTTAGAAGGAAATACGCAGTATTTT. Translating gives CASSLEGNTQYF.

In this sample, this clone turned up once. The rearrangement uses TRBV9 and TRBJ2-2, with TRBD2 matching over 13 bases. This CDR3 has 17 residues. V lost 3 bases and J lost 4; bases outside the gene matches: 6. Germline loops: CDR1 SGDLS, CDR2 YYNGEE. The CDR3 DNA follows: TGTGCCAGCAGCGAACTAGCGGGAGGGCCGAGCACCGGGGAGCTGTTTTTT. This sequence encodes CASSELAGGPSTGELFF.

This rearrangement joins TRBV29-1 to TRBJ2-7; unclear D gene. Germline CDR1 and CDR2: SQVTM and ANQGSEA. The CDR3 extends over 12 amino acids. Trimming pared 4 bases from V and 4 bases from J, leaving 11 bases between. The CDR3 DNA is TGCAGCGTTGTAACCGGATATTACGAGCAGTACTTC. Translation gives CSVVTGYYEQYF.

The CDR3 sequence: CASSALRGAGELFF. Written as DNA, the CDR3 is TGTGCCAGCAGCGCCCTTAGGGGAGCCGGGGAGCTGTTTTTT. The J gene is TRBJ2-2, the V gene TRBV9; D is tentatively TRBD1 or TRBD2 (5 bases each). Germline V gene data show CDR1 as SGDLS and CDR2 as YYNGEE. Trimming pared 3 bases from V and 6 bases from J, leaving 12 bases between. The CDR3 contains 14 residues.

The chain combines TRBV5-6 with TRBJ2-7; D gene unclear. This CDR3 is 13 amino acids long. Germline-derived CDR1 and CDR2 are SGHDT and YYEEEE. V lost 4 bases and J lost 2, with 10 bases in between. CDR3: CASSREQPYEQYF. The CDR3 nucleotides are TGTGCCAGCAGCCGCGAACAGCCCTACGAGCAGTACTTC.

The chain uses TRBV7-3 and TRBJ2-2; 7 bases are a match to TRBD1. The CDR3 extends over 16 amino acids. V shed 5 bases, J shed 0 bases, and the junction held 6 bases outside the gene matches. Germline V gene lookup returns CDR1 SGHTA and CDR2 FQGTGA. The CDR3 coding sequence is TGTGCCAGCAGCCACGACAGGGTCTCGAACACCGGGGAGCTGTTTTTT. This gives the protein CASSHDRVSNTGELFF.

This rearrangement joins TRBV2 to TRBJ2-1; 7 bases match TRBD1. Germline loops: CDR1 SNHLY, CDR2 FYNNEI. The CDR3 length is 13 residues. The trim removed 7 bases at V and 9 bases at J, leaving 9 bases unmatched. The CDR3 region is CASKLDRRFEQFF. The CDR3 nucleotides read TGTGCCAGCAAGCTGGACAGGAGGTTTGAGCAGTTCTTC. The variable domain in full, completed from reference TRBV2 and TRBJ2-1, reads EPEVTQTPSHQVTQMGQEVILRCVPISNHLYFYWYRQILGQKVEFLVSFYNNEISEKSEIFDDQFSVERPDGSNFTLKIRSTKLEDSAMYFCASKLDRRFEQFFGPGTRLTVL.

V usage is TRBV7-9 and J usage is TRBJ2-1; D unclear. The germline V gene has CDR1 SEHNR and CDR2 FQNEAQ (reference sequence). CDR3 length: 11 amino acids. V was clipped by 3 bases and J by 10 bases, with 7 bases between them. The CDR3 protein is CASSFLSEQFF. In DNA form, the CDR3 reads TGTGCCAGCAGCTTTCTCTCGGAGCAGTTCTTC. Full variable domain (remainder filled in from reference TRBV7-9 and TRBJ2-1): DTGVSQNPRHKITKRGQNVTFRCDPISEHNRLYWYRQTLGQGPEFLTYFQNEAQLEKSRLLSDRFSAERPKGSFSTLEIQRTEQGDSAMYLCASSFLSEQFFGPGTRLTVL.

CDR3 sequence: CASSVGLAGVVDTQYF. DNA of the CDR3: TGTGCCAGCAGCGTAGGGTTAGCGGGAGTAGTGGATACGCAGTATTTT. The rearrangement links TRBV9 to TRBJ2-3; 9 bases are shared with TRBD2. This CDR3 comprises 16 residues. The germline V gene has CDR1 SGDLS and CDR2 YYNGEE. The V gene end was trimmed by 0 bases and the J gene end by 6 bases; junction bases not matched to a gene: 8.

CDR3 sequence: CASSPSPTGVQPQHF. The CDR3 nucleotides read TGTGCCAGCAGTCCCTCTCCGACAGGGGTCCAGCCCCAGCATTTT. This chain connects TRBV28 to TRBJ1-5; 8 bases agree with TRBD1. CDR1 is MDHEN and CDR2 is SYDVKM in the germline V gene. The CDR3 is 15 amino acids. V shed 5 bases and J 7 bases; nucleotides not matched to a gene: 10.

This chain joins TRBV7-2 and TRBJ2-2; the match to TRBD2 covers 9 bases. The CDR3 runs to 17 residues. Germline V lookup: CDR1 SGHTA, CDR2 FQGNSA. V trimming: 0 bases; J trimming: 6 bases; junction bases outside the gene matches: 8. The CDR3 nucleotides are TGTGCCAGCAGCTTAGCGCGGGGGGGGATCGTCGCCGGGGAGCTGTTTTTT. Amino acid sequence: CASSLARGGIVAGELFF. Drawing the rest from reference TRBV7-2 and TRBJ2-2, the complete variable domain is GAGVSQSPSNKVTEKGKDVELRCDPISGHTALYWYRQSLGQGLEFLIYFQGNSAPDKSGLPSDRFSAERTGGSVSTLTIQRTQQEDSAVYLCASSLARGGIVAGELFFGEGSRLTVL.

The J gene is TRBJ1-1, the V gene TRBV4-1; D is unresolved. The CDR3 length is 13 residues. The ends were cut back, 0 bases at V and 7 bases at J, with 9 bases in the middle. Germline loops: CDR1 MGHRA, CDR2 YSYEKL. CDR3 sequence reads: CASSQDRRYEAFF. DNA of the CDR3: TGCGCCAGCAGCCAAGATCGAAGATATGAAGCTTTCTTT.

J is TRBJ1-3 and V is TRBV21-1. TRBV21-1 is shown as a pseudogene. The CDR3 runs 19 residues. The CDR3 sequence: CASSKFSHVEYWKSNTIYF. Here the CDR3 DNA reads TGTGCCAGCAGCAAATTCTCTCATGTGGAGTACTGGAAGTCCAACACCATATATTTT.

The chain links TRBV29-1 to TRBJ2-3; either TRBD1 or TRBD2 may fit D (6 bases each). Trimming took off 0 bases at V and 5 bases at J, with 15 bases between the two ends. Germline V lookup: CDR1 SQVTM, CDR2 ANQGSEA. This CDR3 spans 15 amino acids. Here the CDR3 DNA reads TGCAGCGTTGAAGAAGGGGGGTTGGGCCTAGATACGCAGTATTTT. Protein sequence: CSVEEGGLGLDTQYF.

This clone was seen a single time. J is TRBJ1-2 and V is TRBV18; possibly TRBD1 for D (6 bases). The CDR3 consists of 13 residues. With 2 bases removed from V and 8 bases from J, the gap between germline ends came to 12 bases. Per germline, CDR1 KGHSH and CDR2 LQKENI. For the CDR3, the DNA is TGTGCCAGCTCACCAATGGGGGCAGAGGGCTACACCTTC. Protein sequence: CASSPMGAEGYTF.

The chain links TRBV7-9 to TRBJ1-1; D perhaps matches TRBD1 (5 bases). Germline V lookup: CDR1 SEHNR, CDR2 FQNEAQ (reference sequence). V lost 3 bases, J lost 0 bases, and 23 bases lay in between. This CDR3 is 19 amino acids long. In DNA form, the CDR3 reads TGTGCCAGCAGCTTCACACCGAGACAAGGGGTGGGGATGAACACTGAAGCTTTCTTT. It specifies CASSFTPRQGVGMNTEAFF.

CDR3 region: CASSIGGTNEQFF. The CDR3 DNA is TGTGCCAGTAGTATAGGTGGCACAAATGAGCAGTTCTTC. The rearrangement links TRBV19 to TRBJ2-1; D is uncertain. Trimming removed 1 base from V and 7 bases from J, with 8 bases in between. The CDR3 spans 13 residues. The germline V gene has CDR1 LNHDA and CDR2 SQIVND (reference sequence).

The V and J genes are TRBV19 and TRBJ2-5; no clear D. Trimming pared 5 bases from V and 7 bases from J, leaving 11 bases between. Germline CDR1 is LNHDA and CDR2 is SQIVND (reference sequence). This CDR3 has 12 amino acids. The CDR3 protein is CASSLPIGTQYF. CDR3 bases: TGTGCCAGTAGTCTCCCTATAGGGACCCAGTACTTC.

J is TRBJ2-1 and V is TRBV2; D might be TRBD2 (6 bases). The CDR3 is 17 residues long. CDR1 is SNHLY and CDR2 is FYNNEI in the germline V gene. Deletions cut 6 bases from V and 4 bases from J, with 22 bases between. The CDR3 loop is CASRVGVSGSPYNEQFF. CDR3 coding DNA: TGTGCCAGCAGGGTGGGGGTAAGCGGGTCCCCTTACAATGAGCAGTTCTTC.

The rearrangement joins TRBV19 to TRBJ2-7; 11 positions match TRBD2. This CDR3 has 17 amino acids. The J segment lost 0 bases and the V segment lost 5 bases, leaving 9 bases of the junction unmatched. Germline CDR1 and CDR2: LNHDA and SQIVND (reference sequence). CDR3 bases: TGTGCCAGTAGTCCTACTAGCGGGGGAACACTCTCCTACGAGCAGTACTTC. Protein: CASSPTSGGTLSYEQYF.

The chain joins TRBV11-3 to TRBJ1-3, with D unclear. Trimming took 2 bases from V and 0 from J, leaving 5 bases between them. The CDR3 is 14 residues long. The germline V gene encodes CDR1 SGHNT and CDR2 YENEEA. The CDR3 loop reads CASSLRSSGNTIYF. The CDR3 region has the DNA TGTGCCAGCAGCTTAAGGAGCTCTGGAAACACCATATATTTT.

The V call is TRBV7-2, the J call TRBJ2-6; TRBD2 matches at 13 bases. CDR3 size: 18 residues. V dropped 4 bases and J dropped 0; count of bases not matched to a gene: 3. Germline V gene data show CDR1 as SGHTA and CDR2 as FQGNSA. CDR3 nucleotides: TGTGCCAGCAGCTCGGGACTAGCGGGATTCTCTGGGGCCAACGTCCTGACTTTC. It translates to CASSSGLAGFSGANVLTF.

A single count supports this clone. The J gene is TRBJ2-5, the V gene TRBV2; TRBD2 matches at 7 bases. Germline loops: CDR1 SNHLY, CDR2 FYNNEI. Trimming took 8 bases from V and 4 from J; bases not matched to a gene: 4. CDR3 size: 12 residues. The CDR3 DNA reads TGTGCCAGCGGGAGGGACTCAGAGACCCAGTACTTC. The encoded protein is CASGRDSETQYF.

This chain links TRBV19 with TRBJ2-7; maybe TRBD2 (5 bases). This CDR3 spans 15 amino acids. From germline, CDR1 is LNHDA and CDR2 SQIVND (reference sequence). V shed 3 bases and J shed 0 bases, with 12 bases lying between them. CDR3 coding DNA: TGTGCCAGTAGTATGGAGGTATTAAGCTCCTACGAGCAGTACTTC. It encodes CASSMEVLSSYEQYF. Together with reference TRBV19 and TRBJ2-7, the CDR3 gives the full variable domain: DGGITQSPKYLFRKEGQNVTLSCEQNLNHDAMYWYRQDPGQGLRLIYYSQIVNDFQKGDIAEGYSVSREKKESFPLTVTSAQKNPTAFYLCASSMEVLSSYEQYFGPGTRLTVT.

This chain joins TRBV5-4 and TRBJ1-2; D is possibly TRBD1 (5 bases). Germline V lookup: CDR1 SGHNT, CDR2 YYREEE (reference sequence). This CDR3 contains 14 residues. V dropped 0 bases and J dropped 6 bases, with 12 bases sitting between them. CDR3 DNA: TGTGCCAGCAGCTTGGAGGCAGGGTGGGATGGCTACACCTTC. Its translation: CASSLEAGWDGYTF.

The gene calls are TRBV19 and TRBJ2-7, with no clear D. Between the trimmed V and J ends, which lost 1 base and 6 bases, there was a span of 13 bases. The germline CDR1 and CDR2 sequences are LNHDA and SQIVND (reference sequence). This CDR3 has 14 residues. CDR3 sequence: CASSIGGLEAEQYF. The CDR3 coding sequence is TGTGCCAGTAGTATAGGTGGCCTCGAGGCCGAGCAGTACTTC.

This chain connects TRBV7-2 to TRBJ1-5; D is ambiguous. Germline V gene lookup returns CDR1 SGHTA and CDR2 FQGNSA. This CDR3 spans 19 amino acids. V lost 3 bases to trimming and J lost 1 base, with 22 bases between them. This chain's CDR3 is CASSFHLGPRAVSNQPQHF. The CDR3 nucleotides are TGTGCCAGCAGCTTCCACCTCGGGCCAAGGGCCGTAAGCAATCAGCCCCAGCATTTT.